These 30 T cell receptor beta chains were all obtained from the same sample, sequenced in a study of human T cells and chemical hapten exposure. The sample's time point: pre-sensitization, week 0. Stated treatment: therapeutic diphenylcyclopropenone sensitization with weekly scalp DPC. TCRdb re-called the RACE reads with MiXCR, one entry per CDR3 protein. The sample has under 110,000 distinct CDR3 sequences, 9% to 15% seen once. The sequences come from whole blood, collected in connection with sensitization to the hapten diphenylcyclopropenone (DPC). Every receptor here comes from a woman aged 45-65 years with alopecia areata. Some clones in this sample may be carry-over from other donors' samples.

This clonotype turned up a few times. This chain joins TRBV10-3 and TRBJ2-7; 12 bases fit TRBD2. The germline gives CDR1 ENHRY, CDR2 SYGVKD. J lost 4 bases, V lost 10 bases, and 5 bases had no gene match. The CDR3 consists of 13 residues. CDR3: CANGLAGRYEQYF. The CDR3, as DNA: TGTGCCAATGGACTAGCGGGACGTTACGAGCAGTACTTC.

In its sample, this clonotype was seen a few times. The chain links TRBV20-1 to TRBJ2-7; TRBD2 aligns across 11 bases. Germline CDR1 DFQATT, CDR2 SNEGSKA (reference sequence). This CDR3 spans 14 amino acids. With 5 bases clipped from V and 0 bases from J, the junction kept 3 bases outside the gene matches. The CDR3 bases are TGCAGTGCTCGGACTAGCGGGCCCTCCTACGAGCAGTACTTC. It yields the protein CSARTSGPSYEQYF.

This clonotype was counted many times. CDR3 in DNA: TGTGCCAGCAGTTACGAGGGGGCCTACGAGCAGTACTTC. This encodes CASSYEGAYEQYF. The rearrangement links TRBV6-2 or TRBV6-3 to TRBJ2-7; possible D gene TRBD1, 6 bases. The V and J ends lost 2 bases and 2 bases respectively, with 7 bases between them. This CDR3 is built from 13 residues. Germline V gene lookup returns CDR1 MNHEY and CDR2 SVGEGT.

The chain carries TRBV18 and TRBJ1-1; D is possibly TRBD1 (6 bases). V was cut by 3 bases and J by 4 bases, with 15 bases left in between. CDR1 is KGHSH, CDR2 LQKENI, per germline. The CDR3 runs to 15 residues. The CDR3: CASSPFEGGVTEAFF. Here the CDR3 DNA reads TGTGCCAGCTCACCCTTCGAGGGGGGTGTCACTGAAGCTTTCTTT.

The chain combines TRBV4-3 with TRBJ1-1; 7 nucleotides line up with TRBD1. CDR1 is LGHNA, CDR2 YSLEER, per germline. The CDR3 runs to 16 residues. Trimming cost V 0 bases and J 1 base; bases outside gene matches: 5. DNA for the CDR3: TGCGCCAGCAGCCAAGACCGATACAGGGGGAACACTGAAGCTTTCTTT. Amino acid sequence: CASSQDRYRGNTEAFF.

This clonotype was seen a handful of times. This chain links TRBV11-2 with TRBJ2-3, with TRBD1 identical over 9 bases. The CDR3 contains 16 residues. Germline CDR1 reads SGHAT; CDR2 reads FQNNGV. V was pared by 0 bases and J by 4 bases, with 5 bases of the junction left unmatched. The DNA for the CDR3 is TGTGCCAGCAGCTTAGAAGACAGGGGGAGGGCAGATACGCAGTATTTT. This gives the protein CASSLEDRGRADTQYF.

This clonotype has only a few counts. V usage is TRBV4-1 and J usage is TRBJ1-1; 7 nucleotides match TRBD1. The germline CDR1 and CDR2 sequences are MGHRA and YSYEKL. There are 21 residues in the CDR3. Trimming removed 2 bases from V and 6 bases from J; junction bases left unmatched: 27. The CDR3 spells CASSQLPLEIILTGAIPEAFF. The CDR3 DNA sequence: TGCGCCAGCAGCCAATTGCCACTGGAGATTATACTAACAGGGGCGATTCCTGAAGCTTTCTTT.

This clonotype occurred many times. CDR3 amino acids: CASSKTGAGTDTQYF. CDR3 in DNA: TGTGCCAGCAGCAAGACAGGGGCCGGGACAGATACGCAGTATTTT. The rearrangement uses TRBV2 and TRBJ2-3, with 8 bases identical to TRBD1. Trimming cost V 6 bases and J 3 bases; bases outside gene matches: 8. The CDR3 spans 15 residues. Germline V lookup: CDR1 SNHLY, CDR2 FYNNEI.

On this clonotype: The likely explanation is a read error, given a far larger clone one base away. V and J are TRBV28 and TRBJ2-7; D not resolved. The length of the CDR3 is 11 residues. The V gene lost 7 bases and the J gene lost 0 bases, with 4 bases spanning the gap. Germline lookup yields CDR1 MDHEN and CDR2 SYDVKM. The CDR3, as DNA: TGTGCCAGCACCTCCTCCTACGAGCAGTACTTC. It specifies CASTSSYEQYF.

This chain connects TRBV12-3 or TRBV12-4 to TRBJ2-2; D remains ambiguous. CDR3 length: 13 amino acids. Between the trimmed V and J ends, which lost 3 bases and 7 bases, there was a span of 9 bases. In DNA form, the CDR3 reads TGTGCCAGCAGTTTTGTAAGCGTCGGGGAGCTGTTTTTT. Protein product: CASSFVSVGELFF.

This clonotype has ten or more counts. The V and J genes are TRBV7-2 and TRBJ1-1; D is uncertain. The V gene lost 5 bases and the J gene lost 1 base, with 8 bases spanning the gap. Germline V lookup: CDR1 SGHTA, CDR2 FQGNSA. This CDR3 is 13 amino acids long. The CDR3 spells CASSRRENTEAFF. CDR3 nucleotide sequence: TGTGCCAGCAGCAGGCGGGAGAACACTGAAGCTTTCTTT.

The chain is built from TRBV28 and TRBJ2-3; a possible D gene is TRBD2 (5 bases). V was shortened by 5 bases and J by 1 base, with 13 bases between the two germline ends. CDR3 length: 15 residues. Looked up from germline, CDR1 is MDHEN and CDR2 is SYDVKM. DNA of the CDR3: TGTGCCAGCAGTGGAGCGGCGGGCGGCACAGATACGCAGTATTTT. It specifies CASSGAAGGTDTQYF.

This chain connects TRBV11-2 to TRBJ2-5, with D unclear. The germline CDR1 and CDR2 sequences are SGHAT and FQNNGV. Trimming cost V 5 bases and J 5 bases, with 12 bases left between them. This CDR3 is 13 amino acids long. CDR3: CASSPYFQETQYF. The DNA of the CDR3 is TGTGCCAGCAGCCCGTATTTTCAGGAGACCCAGTACTTC.

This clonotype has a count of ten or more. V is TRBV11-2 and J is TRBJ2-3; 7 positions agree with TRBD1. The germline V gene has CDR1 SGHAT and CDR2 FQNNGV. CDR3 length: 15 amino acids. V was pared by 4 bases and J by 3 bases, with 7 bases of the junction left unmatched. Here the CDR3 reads CASSSPGTVTDTQYF. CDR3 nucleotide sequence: TGTGCCAGCAGCTCCCCCGGGACAGTGACAGATACGCAGTATTTT.

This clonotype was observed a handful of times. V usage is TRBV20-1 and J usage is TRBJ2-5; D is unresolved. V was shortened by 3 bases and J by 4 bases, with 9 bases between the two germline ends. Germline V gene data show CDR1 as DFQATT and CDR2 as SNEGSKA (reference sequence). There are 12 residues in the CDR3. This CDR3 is CSASVPGETQYF. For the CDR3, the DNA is TGCAGTGCTAGTGTTCCAGGAGAGACCCAGTACTTC.

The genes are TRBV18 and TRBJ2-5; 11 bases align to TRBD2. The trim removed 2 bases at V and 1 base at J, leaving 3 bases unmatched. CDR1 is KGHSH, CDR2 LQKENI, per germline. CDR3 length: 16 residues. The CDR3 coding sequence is TGTGCCAGCTCACCAGTAGCGGGGGGGATCCAAGAGACCCAGTACTTC. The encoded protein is CASSPVAGGIQETQYF.

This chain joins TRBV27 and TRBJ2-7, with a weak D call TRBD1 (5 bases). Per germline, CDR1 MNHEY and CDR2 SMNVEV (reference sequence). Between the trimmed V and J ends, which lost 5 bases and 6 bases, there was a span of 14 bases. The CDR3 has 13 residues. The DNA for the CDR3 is TGTGCCAGCAGTCTCCAGGGAAGTCCCGAGCAGTACTTC. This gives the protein CASSLQGSPEQYF.

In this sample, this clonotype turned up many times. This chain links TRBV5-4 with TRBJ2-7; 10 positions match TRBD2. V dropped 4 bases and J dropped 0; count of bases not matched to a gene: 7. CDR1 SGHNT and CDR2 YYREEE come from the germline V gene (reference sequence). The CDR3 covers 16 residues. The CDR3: CASSRGTSASSYEQYF. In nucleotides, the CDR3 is TGTGCCAGCAGCCGGGGGACTAGCGCTTCCTCCTACGAGCAGTACTTC.

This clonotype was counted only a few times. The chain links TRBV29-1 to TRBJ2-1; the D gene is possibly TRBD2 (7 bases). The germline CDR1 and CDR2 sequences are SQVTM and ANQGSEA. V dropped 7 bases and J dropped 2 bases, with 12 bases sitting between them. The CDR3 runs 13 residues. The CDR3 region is CSGGGVPYNEQFF. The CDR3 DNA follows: TGCAGCGGGGGGGGCGTCCCCTACAATGAGCAGTTCTTC.

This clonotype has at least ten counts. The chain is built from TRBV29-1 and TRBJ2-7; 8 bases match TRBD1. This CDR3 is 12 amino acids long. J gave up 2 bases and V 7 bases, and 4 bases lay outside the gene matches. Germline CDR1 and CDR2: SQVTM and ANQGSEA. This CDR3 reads CSAGQATYEQYF. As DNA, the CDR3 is TGCAGCGCGGGACAGGCCACCTACGAGCAGTACTTC.

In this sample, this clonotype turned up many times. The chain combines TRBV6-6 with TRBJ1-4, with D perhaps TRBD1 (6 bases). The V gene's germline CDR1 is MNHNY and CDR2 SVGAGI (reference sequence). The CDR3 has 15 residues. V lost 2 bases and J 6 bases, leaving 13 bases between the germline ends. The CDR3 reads CASSYGGRADEKLFF. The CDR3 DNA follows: TGTGCCAGCAGTTACGGGGGCAGGGCGGATGAAAAACTGTTTTTT.

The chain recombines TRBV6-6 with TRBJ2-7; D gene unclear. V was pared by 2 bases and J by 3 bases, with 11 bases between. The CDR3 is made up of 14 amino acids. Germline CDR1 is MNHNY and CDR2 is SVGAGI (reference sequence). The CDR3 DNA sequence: TGTGCCAGCAGTTACGAGCCCCTGGGCTACGAGCAGTACTTC. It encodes CASSYEPLGYEQYF.

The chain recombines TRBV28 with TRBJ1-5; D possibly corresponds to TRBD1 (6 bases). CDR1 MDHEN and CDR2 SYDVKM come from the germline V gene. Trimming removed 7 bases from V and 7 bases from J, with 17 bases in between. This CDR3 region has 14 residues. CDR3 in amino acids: CASTRGQVGQPQHF. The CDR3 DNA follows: TGTGCCAGCACCCGGGGGCAGGTCGGCCAGCCCCAGCATTTT.

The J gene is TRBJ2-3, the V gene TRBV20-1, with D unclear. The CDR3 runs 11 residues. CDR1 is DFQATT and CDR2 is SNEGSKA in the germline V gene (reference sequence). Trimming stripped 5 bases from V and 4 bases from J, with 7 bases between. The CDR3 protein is CSAASSDTQYF. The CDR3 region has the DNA TGCAGTGCTGCCTCTTCAGATACGCAGTATTTT.

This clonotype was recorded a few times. The CDR3 nucleotides are TGTGCCAGCAGCAATGGGAAGAGCACCGGGGAGCTGTTTTTT. Translated: CASSNGKSTGELFF. The chain recombines TRBV6-2 or TRBV6-3 with TRBJ2-2; D unresolved. The V gene lost 6 bases and the J gene lost 4 bases, with 12 bases spanning the gap. This CDR3 has 14 amino acids. The V gene's germline CDR1 is MNHEY and CDR2 SVGEGT.

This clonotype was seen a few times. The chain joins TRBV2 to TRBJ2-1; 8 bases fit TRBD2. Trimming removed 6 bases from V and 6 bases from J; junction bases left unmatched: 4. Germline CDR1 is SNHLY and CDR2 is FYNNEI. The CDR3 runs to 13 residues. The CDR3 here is CASRSGRSNEQFF. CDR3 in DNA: TGTGCCAGCAGAAGCGGGAGAAGCAATGAGCAGTTCTTC.

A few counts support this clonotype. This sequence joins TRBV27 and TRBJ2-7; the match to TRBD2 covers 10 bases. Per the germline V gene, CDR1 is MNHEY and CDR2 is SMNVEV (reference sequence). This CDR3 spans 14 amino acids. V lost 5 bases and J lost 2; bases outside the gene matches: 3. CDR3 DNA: TGTGCCAGCAGTCGGACTAGCGGTGCCTACGAGCAGTACTTC. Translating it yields CASSRTSGAYEQYF.

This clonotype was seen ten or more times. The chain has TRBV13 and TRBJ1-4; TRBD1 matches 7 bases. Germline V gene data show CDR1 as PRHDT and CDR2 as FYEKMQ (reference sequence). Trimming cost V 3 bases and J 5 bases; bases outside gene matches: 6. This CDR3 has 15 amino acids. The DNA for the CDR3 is TGTGCCAGCAGCTTTAAACAGGGGCTAAATGAAAAACTGTTTTTT. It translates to CASSFKQGLNEKLFF.

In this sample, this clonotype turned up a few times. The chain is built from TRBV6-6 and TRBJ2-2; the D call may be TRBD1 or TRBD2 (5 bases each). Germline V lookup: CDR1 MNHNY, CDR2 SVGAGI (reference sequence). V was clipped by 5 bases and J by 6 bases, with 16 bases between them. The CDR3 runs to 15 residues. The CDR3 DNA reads TGTGCCAGCAGTCGAATTACTCAGGGAGCCGGGGAGCTGTTTTTT. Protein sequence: CASSRITQGAGELFF.

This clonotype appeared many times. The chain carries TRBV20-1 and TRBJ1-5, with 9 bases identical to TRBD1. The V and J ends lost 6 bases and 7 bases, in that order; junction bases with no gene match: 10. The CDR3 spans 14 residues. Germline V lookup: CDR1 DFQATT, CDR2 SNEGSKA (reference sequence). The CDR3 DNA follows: TGCAGTGCCCAAGAACGGGACAGGGTACAGCCCCAGCATTTT. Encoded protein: CSAQERDRVQPQHF.